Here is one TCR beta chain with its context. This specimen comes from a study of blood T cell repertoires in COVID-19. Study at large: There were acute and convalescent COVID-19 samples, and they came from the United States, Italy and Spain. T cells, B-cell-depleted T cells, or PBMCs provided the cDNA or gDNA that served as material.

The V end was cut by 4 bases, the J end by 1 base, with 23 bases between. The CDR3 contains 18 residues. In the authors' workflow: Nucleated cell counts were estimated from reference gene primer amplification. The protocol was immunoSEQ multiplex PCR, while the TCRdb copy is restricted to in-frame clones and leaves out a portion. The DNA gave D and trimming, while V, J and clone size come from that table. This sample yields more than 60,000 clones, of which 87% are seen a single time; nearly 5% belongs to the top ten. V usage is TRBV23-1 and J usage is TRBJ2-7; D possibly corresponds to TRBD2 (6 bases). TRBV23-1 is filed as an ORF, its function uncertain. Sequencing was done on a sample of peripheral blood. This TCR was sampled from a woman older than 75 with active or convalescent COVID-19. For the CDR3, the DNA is TGCGCCAGCAGTCTCTACGGCTGGGGGGATGTCGCATCCTACGAGCAGTACTTC. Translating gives CASSLYGWGDVASYEQYF.